The 22 T cell receptor beta chains below were found in one sample sequenced in a study of T cells in Graves' hyperthyroidism and ophthalmopathy (dated by TCRdb to about 2019). Receptor libraries were prepared by multiplex PCR. Reads for this sample came from an Illumina HiSeq 2000. TCR beta CDR3 regions were amplified from RNA transcripts. The TCR CDR3 was subjected to a first round of RT-PCR using the HTBI primer set and the Qiagen OneStep RT-PCR kit. The public reads were run again by TCRdb, first through fastp at Q25 and then through MiXCR, and only productive beta chains were kept. CDR3 protein duplicates are merged, each entry listing the most common genes and DNA. For this sample there are about 520,000 distinct CDR3 sequences; 20% appear just once. Of the sample, approximately 26% falls within the top ten clones. The sample comprised blood. The receptors here all came from a man in his late teens or twenties with Graves' hyperthyroidism.

The gene calls are TRBV27 and TRBJ2-7, with a weak D call TRBD2 (5 bases). V shed 6 bases and J shed 3 bases, with 15 bases lying between them. Germline lookup yields CDR1 MNHEY and CDR2 SMNVEV (reference sequence). The length of the CDR3 is 14 residues. The DNA of the CDR3 is TGTGCCAGCAGAATGGGAGTTACGAGCTACGAGCAGTACTTC. Translated, it gives CASRMGVTSYEQYF.

The chain recombines TRBV19 with TRBJ1-2; D remains unclear. V shed 3 bases and J shed 8 bases, with 10 bases lying between them. The CDR3 is made up of 12 amino acids. Germline V lookup: CDR1 LNHDA, CDR2 SQIVND (reference sequence). The CDR3 sequence is CASSIRSGGYTF. CDR3 DNA sequence: TGTGCCAGTAGTATTAGGTCGGGCGGCTACACCTTC.

The rearrangement links TRBV4-1 to TRBJ1-1, with 7 bases that match TRBD1. Trimming at V came to 1 base and at J to 4 bases, leaving 6 bases not matched to a gene. The CDR3 has 15 amino acids. Germline CDR1 is MGHRA and CDR2 is YSYEKL. The CDR3 sequence: CASSQGQGLSTEAFF. Here the CDR3 DNA reads TGCGCCAGCAGCCAAGGACAGGGTTTGAGCACTGAAGCTTTCTTT.

This clonotype was recorded at least ten times. J is TRBJ2-4 and V is TRBV7-8; D remains unclear. This CDR3 is built from 15 residues. The germline V and J ends were trimmed by 5 bases and 0 bases, with 11 bases remaining between them. Looked up from germline, CDR1 is SGHVS and CDR2 is FQNEAQ. The CDR3: CASSPSRLAKNIQYF. The CDR3, as DNA: TGTGCCAGCAGCCCTTCCCGGTTAGCCAAAAACATTCAGTACTTC.

This chain connects TRBV6-1 to TRBJ2-7; 10 nucleotides agree with TRBD1. V trimming: 6 bases; J trimming: 2 bases; junction bases outside the gene matches: 7. The CDR3 sequence is 15 residues long. Germline values: CDR1 MNHNS, CDR2 SASEGT. This CDR3 is CASRPPGQGPYEQYF. In nucleotides, the CDR3 is TGTGCCAGCAGGCCGCCGGGACAGGGGCCCTACGAGCAGTACTTC.

In its sample, this clonotype was seen a few times. The rearrangement uses TRBV28 and TRBJ1-2, with TRBD1 matching over 9 bases. V trimming: 6 bases; J trimming: 4 bases; junction bases outside the gene matches: 9. The CDR3 contains 15 residues. Germline V gene data show CDR1 as MDHEN and CDR2 as SYDVKM. CDR3 nucleotides: TGTGCCAGCAGCTACCGGGACAGGGCCTTCTATGGCTACACCTTC. Its protein product is CASSYRDRAFYGYTF.

This clonotype was picked up one time. A read error may explain this, as a much larger clone is one base away. The chain has TRBV20-1 and TRBJ1-5; D gene uncertain. The germline CDR1 and CDR2 sequences are DFQATT and SNEGSKA (reference sequence). The CDR3 spans 14 residues. V was clipped by 0 bases and J by 6 bases, with 12 bases between them. The CDR3 protein is CSAREARWFQPQHF. The CDR3, as DNA: TGCAGTGCTAGAGAGGCGAGATGGTTTCAGCCCCAGCATTTT.

Ten or more counts support this clonotype. The V call is TRBV12-3 or TRBV12-4, the J call TRBJ2-2; no reliable D call. The CDR3 covers 12 residues. The V end lost 5 bases, the J end lost 7 bases, and 8 bases lay between the germline ends. The CDR3 loop reads CASSLTLGELFF. CDR3 sequence (DNA): TGTGCCAGCAGTCTCACCCTCGGGGAGCTGTTTTTT.

Note on this clonotype: A much larger clone sits a single nucleotide away, making a read error possible. The chain links TRBV11-2 to TRBJ2-7; TRBD1 matches 10 bases. V dropped 6 bases and J dropped 5; count of bases not matched to a gene: 7. Germline V CDR1 and CDR2: SGHAT, FQNNGV. This CDR3 spans 14 amino acids. The CDR3 DNA sequence: TGTGCCAGCAGACCCGGGACAGGGGTCCACGAGCAGTACTTC. It is translated as CASRPGTGVHEQYF.

This clonotype was found many times. An end of the junction differs from the germline gene, which may be a read error. The chain carries TRBV2 and TRBJ2-1; TRBD2 aligns across 11 bases. The CDR3 consists of 15 residues. The germline CDR1 and CDR2 sequences are SNHLY and FYNNEI. The chain's CDR3 is CASIERLAGGTEQFF. The CDR3, as DNA: TGTGCCAGCATTGAAAGGCTAGCGGGGGGTACTGAGCAGTTCTTC.

This clonotype showed up many times. An end of the junction differs from the germline gene, which may be a read error. The CDR3 nucleotides are TGTGCCAGCAGCTTCCACCGGGGGGACACTGACGCTTTCTTT. It translates to CASSFHRGDTDAFF. The chain carries TRBV7-2 and TRBJ1-1; maybe TRBD1 (6 bases). CDR1 and CDR2 (germline): SGHTA, FQGNSA. The CDR3 contains 14 residues.

This clonotype was seen ten or more times. The chain recombines TRBV6-5 with TRBJ2-5, with no clear D. This CDR3 region has 13 residues. From germline, CDR1 is MNHEY and CDR2 SVGAGI. V was clipped by 3 bases and J by 3 bases, with 8 bases between them. The CDR3 nucleotides are TGTGCCAGCAGTTATGCCGGAGAAGAGACCCAGTACTTC. Encoded protein: CASSYAGEETQYF.

This clonotype appeared many times. The chain recombines TRBV12-3 or TRBV12-4 with TRBJ2-7; D gene ambiguous. V was shortened by 3 bases and J by 6 bases, with 15 bases between the two germline ends. The CDR3 length is 14 residues. The CDR3 nucleotides read TGTGCCAGCAGTTTTCACGGACCCTCAGCCGAGCAGTACTTC. It translates to CASSFHGPSAEQYF.

Notes on this clonotype: A much larger clone lies one base from this, so it may be a read error. The gene calls are TRBV6-1 and TRBJ2-7; the D is unclear. The germline gives CDR1 MNHNS, CDR2 SASEGT. With 8 bases removed from V and 0 bases from J, the gap between germline ends came to 5 bases. This CDR3 contains 11 residues. CDR3 in DNA: TGTGCCAGCGGGTTCTCCTACGAGCAGTACTTC. Protein: CASGFSYEQYF.

J is TRBJ2-7 and V is TRBV12-5, with TRBD1 identical over 8 bases. The V gene end was trimmed by 6 bases and the J gene end by 6 bases; junction bases not matched to a gene: 10. The CDR3 length is 14 residues. Looked up from germline, CDR1 is LGHNT and CDR2 is FRNRAP. The CDR3 DNA reads TGTGCTAGTGGGCCCTCGGGGACAGGCTTCGAGCAGTACTTC. Its protein product is CASGPSGTGFEQYF.

The chain is built from TRBV7-3 and TRBJ1-5; D is unresolved. CDR3 length equals 15 residues. Germline V gene data show CDR1 as SGHTA and CDR2 as FQGTGA. V lost 2 bases and J 4 bases, leaving 12 bases between the germline ends. The CDR3 sequence is CASSLGVTGNQPQHF. The CDR3 coding sequence is TGTGCCAGCAGCTTAGGGGTCACGGGAAATCAGCCCCAGCATTTT.

V gene TRBV4-1 combines with J gene TRBJ1-2; 8 nucleotides line up with TRBD1. The CDR3 length is 14 residues. Germline loops: CDR1 MGHRA, CDR2 YSYEKL. V shed 5 bases, J shed 6 bases, and the junction held 8 bases outside the gene matches. Here the CDR3 DNA reads TGCGCCAGCAGCACTAGACAGGGGAATAATGGCTACACCTTC. Translating it yields CASSTRQGNNGYTF.

This clonotype was seen ten or more times. The chain carries TRBV5-1 and TRBJ1-2; D is unclear. The V and J ends lost 1 base and 4 bases respectively, with 11 bases between them. The V gene's germline CDR1 is SGHRS and CDR2 YFSETQ. The CDR3 consists of 14 residues. CDR3 sequence (DNA): TGCGCCAGCAGCTTGAGGGCAGCTTTCTATGGCTACACCTTC. The encoded protein is CASSLRAAFYGYTF.

This clonotype was found many times. Sequence at one end of the junction differs from germline and may be a read error. J is TRBJ2-7 and V is TRBV30, with 10 bases that match TRBD1. The CDR3 has 13 residues. Germline V gene data show CDR1 as GTSNPN and CDR2 as SVGIG (reference sequence). CDR3 sequence (DNA): TGTGCCTGGAGTTCCCCGGGGAGAGGGACAGGGGACTTC. Protein: CAWSSPGRGTGDF.

This clonotype was found a few times. This sequence joins TRBV2 and TRBJ2-5; 12 nucleotides line up with TRBD2. The CDR3 has 15 amino acids. Trimming took 7 bases from V and 5 from J; bases not matched to a gene: 8. Per germline, CDR1 SNHLY and CDR2 FYNNEI. The CDR3 reads CASTGATSGGETQYF. CDR3 nucleotide sequence: TGTGCCAGCACGGGGGCGACTAGCGGGGGCGAGACCCAGTACTTC. Based on the CDR3 plus reference TRBV2 and TRBJ2-5, the full variable domain is EPEVTQTPSHQVTQMGQEVILRCVPISNHLYFYWYRQILGQKVEFLVSFYNNEISEKSEIFDDQFSVERPDGSNFTLKIRSTKLEDSAMYFCASTGATSGGETQYFGPGTRLLVL.

There are a few counts of this clonotype. The CDR3 DNA follows: TGTGCCACTACCCCGGGAGAGAGGAACGAGCAGTACTTC. Protein product: CATTPGERNEQYF. This chain joins TRBV6-4 and TRBJ2-7, with D possibly matching TRBD2 (6 bases). The length of the CDR3 is 13 residues. Trimming removed 10 bases from V and 5 bases from J, with 18 bases in between. Germline CDR1 is MRHNA and CDR2 is SNTAGT.

This clonotype appeared many times. V usage is TRBV6-5 and J usage is TRBJ1-5; no definite D call. The V end was cut by 7 bases, the J end by 12 bases, with 16 bases between. This CDR3 is 12 amino acids long. CDR1 and CDR2 (germline): MNHEY, SVGAGI. The CDR3 here is CASNLRPRGQHF. CDR3 DNA: TGTGCCAGCAACCTCAGACCGCGGGGCCAGCATTTT.